This TCR beta chain came from a study of blood T cells in healthy people across ages. Study details: In model experiments, template switching was able to capture about one barcoded beta molecule for every two T cells that were present.

About this clonotype itself: Its target is not known. Just one base apart from a much larger clone, this may be a read error.

Findings of the study overall: No one knew whether donors had CMV, which possibly confounded expanded clonotype changes.

A second roughly 6 to 12 cycle PCR used barcoded and J-beta primers. A template-switch adaptor containing 12 random nucleotides labeled each cDNA molecule. From the 5' RACE reads, TCRdb called clonotypes with MiXCR, one entry per CDR3 protein. This repertoire shows 800,000 to 1,000,000 distinct CDR3 sequences, roughly 50% found once; its top ten account for around an eighth. This CDR3 spans 12 amino acids. Germline values: CDR1 SQVTM, CDR2 ANQGSEA. This chain joins TRBV29-1 and TRBJ2-1; no clear D. The TCR comes from a man aged 25 to 40 in good health. The sample was blood. CDR3 sequence reads: CSVGPPNNERFF. For the CDR3, the DNA is TGCAGCGTTGGCCCCCCGAACAATGAGCGGTTCTTC.